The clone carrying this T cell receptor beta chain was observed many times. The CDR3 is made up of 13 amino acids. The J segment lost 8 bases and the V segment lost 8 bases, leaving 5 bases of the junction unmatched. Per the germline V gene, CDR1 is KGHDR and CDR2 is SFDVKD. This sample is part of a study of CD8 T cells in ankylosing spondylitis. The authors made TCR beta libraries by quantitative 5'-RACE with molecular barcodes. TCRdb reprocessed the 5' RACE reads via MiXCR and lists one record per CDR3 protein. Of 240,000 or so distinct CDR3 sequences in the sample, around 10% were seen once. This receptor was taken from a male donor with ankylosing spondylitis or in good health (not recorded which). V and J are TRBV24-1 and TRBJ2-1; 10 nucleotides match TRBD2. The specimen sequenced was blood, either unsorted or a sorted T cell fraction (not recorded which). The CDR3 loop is CATKSLAGDEQFF. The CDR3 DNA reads TGTGCCACCAAATCCCTAGCGGGAGATGAGCAGTTCTTC.